This T cell receptor beta chain originates from a study of cytotoxic CD8 clonotypes in ibrutinib-treated CLL. Trimming took off 3 bases at V and 1 base at J, with 13 bases between the two ends. Per germline, CDR1 MDHEN and CDR2 SYDVKM. This CDR3 region has 16 residues. Method: immunoSEQ multiplex PCR; TCRdb's copy keeps in-frame clones and lacks some. The top ten hold just under 6.5% of the sample, which has approximately 340,000 clones, around 66% seen once. The chain employs TRBV28 and TRBJ1-5; TRBD1 might be the D (5 bases). This TCR derives from a human donor with chronic lymphocytic leukemia. This specimen consisted of PBMCs, obtained after 36 months of ibrutinib treatment. The CDR3 reads CASSFRGTLSNQPQHF. As DNA, the CDR3 is TGTGCCAGCAGTTTTAGGGGTACGTTGAGCAATCAGCCCCAGCATTTT.